This T cell receptor (beta chain) was profiled in a study of Graves' ophthalmopathy and Graves' hyperthyroidism. Whole-study results and caveats: Also, most clonotypes expanded in the thyroid above 0.001 frequency appeared in blood. In predicting ophthalmopathy progression, the model reached roughly 71% sensitivity and under 75% specificity.

The V end lost 2 bases, the J end lost 8 bases, and 11 bases lay between the germline ends. The CDR3 is made up of 13 amino acids. CDR1 is SGHRS and CDR2 is YFSETQ in the germline V gene. The authors amplified TCR beta CDR3 regions, and they did so from RNA transcripts for repertoire sequencing. In the first round, RT-PCR was carried out with HTBI primers, and a multiplex PCR formed the second round. TCRdb re-called the multiplex PCR reads with MiXCR, one entry per CDR3 protein. The sample holds about 370,000 distinct CDR3 sequences, about a sixth seen once. This clonotype was detected many times. Antigen specificity is unknown. Diagnosis used clinical symptoms, serum thyroxine, TRAb, thyroid ultrasound and orbital computed tomography. The PBMCs had their origin in less than 13 ml of fresh peripheral blood.

This TCR derives from an adult woman with stable Graves' hyperthyroidism. The chain carries TRBV5-1 and TRBJ1-5; no firm D call. Sequencing was carried out using peripheral blood. CDR3 in amino acids: CASSFRGDEPQHF. The CDR3 coding sequence is TGCGCCAGCAGCTTCCGCGGGGATGAGCCCCAGCATTTT.